This T cell receptor (beta chain) came from a study of shared T cell receptors in the human thymus. This table comes from immunoSEQ multiplex PCR, and its TCRdb copy is limited to in-frame clones, with some not included. The sample records approximately 400,000 clones, approximately 95% being singletons. This clonotype originated in a human donor. Sequenced input: thymocytes.

The CDR3 DNA sequence: TGTGCCTGGAGTCGCGGGGAGGGCTACAATGAGCAGTTCTTC. Its translation: CAWSRGEGYNEQFF. V gene TRBV30 combines with J gene TRBJ2-1; 7 positions agree with TRBD2. This CDR3 is 14 amino acids long. The V gene's germline CDR1 is GTSNPN and CDR2 SVGIG (reference sequence). V was pared by 2 bases and J by 3 bases, with 4 bases of the junction left unmatched.